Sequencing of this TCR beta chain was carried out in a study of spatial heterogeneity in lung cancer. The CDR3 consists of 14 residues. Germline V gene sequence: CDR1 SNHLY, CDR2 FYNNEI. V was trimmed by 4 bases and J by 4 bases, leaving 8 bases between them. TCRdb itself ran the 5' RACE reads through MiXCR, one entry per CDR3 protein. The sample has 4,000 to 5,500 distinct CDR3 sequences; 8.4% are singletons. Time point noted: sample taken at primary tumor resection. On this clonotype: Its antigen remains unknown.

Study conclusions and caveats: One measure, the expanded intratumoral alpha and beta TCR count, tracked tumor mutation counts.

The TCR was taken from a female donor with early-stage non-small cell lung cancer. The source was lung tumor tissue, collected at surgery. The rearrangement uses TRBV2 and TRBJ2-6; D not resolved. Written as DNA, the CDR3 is TGTGCCAGCAGTGCCGGTTTAGGGGCCAACGTCCTGACTTTC. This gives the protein CASSAGLGANVLTF.